This TCR beta chain emerged from a study of neurological immune-mediated disorders. The CDR3 totals 17 residues. With 4 bases clipped from V and 9 bases from J, the junction kept 16 bases outside the gene matches. Germline assignment: CDR1 SGHTA and CDR2 FQGNSA. This clonotype showed up many times. TCRdb re-derived calls from the 5' RACE reads in MiXCR, one entry per CDR3 protein. The sample has 110,000 or so distinct CDR3 sequences, roughly 3.2% seen once. Material: PBMCs. This sequence joins TRBV7-2 and TRBJ2-1; 9 bases match TRBD1. This sequence was found in a woman aged 30 to 39 with multiple sclerosis. CDR3 region: CASSSRGTGLTLVEQFF. For the CDR3, the DNA is TGTGCCAGCAGCTCCCGGGGGACAGGGTTAACCCTCGTTGAGCAGTTCTTC.